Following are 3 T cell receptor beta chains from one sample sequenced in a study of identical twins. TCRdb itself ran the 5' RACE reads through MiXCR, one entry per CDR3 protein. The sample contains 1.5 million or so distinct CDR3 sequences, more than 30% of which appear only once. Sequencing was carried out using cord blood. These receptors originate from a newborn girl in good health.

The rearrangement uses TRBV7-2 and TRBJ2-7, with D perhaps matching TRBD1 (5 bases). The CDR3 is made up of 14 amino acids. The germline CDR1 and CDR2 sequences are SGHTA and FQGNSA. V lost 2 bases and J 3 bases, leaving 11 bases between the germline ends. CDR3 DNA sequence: TGTGCCAGCAGCTTACCTGGACAAGACTACGAGCAGTACTTC. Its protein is CASSLPGQDYEQYF.

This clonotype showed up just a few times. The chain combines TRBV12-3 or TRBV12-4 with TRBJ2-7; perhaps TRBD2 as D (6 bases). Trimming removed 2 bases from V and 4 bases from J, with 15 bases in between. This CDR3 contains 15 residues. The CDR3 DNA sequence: TGTGCCAGCAGTTTACTAGCGCCGCTACTATACGAGCAGTACTTC. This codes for CASSLLAPLLYEQYF.

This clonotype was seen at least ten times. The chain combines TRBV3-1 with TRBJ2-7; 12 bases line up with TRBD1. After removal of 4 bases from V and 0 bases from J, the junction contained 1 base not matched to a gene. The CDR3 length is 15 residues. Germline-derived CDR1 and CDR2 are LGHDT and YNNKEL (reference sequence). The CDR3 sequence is CASSPGQGASYEQYF. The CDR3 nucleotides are TGTGCCAGCAGCCCGGGACAGGGGGCCTCCTACGAGCAGTACTTC.